This TCR beta chain was recorded in a study of cytomegalovirus exposure and HLA in healthy donors. Study observations and caveats: A cluster of highly shared sequence variants was likely a sequencing artifact.

The primer mix had 60 Vbeta and 13 Jbeta primers. Repertoires were generated with immunoSEQ multiplex PCR, while TCRdb's copy carries only in-frame clones and drops some. The profile shows 170,000 or so clones, 80% of them singletons. To note about this clone: Its antigen is unknown.

The CDR3 length is 16 residues. The germline gives CDR1 MNHEY, CDR2 SMNVEV (reference sequence). Trimming took 3 bases from V and 0 from J; bases not matched to a gene: 6. J is TRBJ1-1 and V is TRBV27; 8 bases are a match to TRBD1. Sequencing was done on a sample of PBMCs. This receptor was obtained from a boy younger than 18 in good health and CMV-seronegative. CDR3 in amino acids: CASSFSRTGLNTEAFF. Here the CDR3 DNA reads TGTGCCAGCAGTTTCTCGCGGACAGGGCTGAACACTGAAGCTTTCTTT.